This TCR beta chain was sequenced in a study of STAT5B mutations in CD4+ large granular lymphocyte leukemia. Generated by immunoSEQ multiplex PCR, the TCRdb table keeps only in-frame clones and is missing some. The table records about 45,000 clones, about 86% of them present only once. J gave up 9 bases and V 4 bases, and 7 bases lay outside the gene matches. Germline V CDR1 and CDR2: SGHDT, YYEEEE. This CDR3 is 13 amino acids long. This clonotype was obtained from a human donor in good health. The sample consisted of CD4+ T cells from blood buffy coats. The chain has TRBV5-6 and TRBJ1-2; 9 positions match TRBD1. The CDR3 spells CASSRGQGGSYTF. CDR3 bases: TGTGCCAGCAGCAGGGGACAGGGTGGGAGCTACACCTTC.